The clone carrying this TCR beta chain appeared a few times. The sample belongs to a study of patients and donors after allogeneic stem cell transplantation. Between the trimmed V and J ends, which lost 5 bases and 6 bases, there was a span of 7 bases. Germline V lookup: CDR1 MNHEY, CDR2 SMNVEV (reference sequence). CDR3 length equals 12 residues. Each CDR3 protein gets one entry after TCRdb re-called the RT-PCR reads with MiXCR. The sample shows 150,000 to 200,000 distinct CDR3 sequences, roughly 40% of them seen only once. V gene TRBV27 combines with J gene TRBJ2-2, with a weak D call TRBD1 (5 bases). The sequence derives from a human donor who was either an allogeneic HSCT recipient or a stem cell or donor lymphocyte infusion donor (not recorded which). It is not recorded whose cells these are; they may come from a transplant donor. Input material: blood, either unsorted or a sorted T cell fraction (not recorded which). The CDR3 here is CASSAGPGELFF. The CDR3 region has the DNA TGTGCCAGCAGTGCAGGGCCCGGGGAGCTGTTTTTT.